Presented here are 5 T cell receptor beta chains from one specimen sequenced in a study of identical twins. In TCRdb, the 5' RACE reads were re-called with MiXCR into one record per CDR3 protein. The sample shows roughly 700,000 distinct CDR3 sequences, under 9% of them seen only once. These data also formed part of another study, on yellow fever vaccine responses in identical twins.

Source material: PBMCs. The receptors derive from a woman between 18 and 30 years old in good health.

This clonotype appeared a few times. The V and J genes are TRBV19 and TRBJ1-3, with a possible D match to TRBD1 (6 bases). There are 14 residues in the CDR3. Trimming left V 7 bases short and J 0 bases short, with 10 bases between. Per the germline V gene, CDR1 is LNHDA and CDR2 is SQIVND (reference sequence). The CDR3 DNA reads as TGTGCCAGTACCGGGACATACTCTGGAAACACCATATATTTT. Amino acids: CASTGTYSGNTIYF.

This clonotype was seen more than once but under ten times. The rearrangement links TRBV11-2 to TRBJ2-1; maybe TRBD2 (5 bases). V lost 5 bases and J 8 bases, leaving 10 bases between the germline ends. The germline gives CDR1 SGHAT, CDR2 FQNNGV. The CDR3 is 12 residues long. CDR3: CASSRTRDEQFF. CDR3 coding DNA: TGTGCCAGCAGCCGGACTCGCGATGAGCAGTTCTTC.

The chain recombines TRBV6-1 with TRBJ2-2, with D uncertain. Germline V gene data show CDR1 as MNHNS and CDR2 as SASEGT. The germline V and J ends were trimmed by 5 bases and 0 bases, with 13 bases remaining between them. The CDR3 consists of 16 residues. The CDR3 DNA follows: TGTGCCAGCAGTCAACGGCGAACGTCGAACACCGGGGAGCTGTTTTTT. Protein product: CASSQRRTSNTGELFF.

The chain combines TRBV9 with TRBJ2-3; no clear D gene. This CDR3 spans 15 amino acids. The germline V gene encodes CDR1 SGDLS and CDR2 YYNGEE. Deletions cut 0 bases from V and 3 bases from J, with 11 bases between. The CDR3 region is CASSVEWGLTDTQYF. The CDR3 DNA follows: TGTGCCAGCAGCGTAGAGTGGGGATTAACAGATACGCAGTATTTT.

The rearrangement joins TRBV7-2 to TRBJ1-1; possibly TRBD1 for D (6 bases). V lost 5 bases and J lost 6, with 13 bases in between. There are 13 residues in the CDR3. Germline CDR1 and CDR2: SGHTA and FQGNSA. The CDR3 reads CASSLGGSPEAFF. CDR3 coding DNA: TGTGCCAGCAGCCTAGGGGGGTCCCCTGAAGCTTTCTTT.